This T cell receptor beta chain was captured in a study of siplizumab effects on memory and regulatory T cells. Findings and caveats of the study: The alloreactive clones that mapped to unstimulated subsets made up only a minor fraction. Left unconfirmed was the suppressive function of proliferating Tregs from siplizumab cultures. Naive T cells apparently outstripped memory cells in diversity and seemed major alloresponse contributors.

The germline CDR1 and CDR2 sequences are MDHEN and SYDVKM. The CDR3 spans 14 residues. The V and J ends lost 8 bases and 3 bases respectively, with 16 bases between them. Sequenced by immunoSEQ multiplex PCR; TCRdb stores in-frame clones only, minus some. The sample lists 100,000 to 110,000 clones; approximately 92% were seen once. Worth noting for this clone: Its antigen is unknown.

Sequencing input: CD4+ T cells sorted from blood. The source is a human donor in good health. This sequence joins TRBV28 and TRBJ2-5, with D perhaps TRBD1 (6 bases). DNA for the CDR3: TGTGCCAGCGGCACGACAGGCCGAGAAGAGACCCAGTACTTC. Translation gives CASGTTGREETQYF.